The 11 T cell receptor beta chains presented below share a single source sample, sequenced in a study of blood T cell repertoires in COVID-19. Data came from immunoSEQ multiplex PCR; TCRdb stores just in-frame clones and leaves some out. This table holds approximately 350,000 clones, around 86% found once. The sample comprised PBMCs or T cells enriched from blood (not recorded which). The source is a woman in her forties or fifties who had recovered from COVID-19.

This chain joins TRBV11-2 and TRBJ2-7; the D gene is possibly TRBD1 (6 bases). Trimming took off 2 bases at V and 3 bases at J, with 11 bases between the two ends. The CDR3 loop spans 14 amino acids. Germline V gene sequence: CDR1 SGHAT, CDR2 FQNNGV. CDR3 sequence: CASSLQGGSYEQYF. For the CDR3, the DNA is TGTGCCAGCAGCTTACAAGGGGGTAGCTACGAGCAGTACTTC.

This clone was recorded once. The V call is TRBV3-1 (or the pseudogene TRBV3-2), the J call TRBJ1-2; 7 nucleotides agree with TRBD1. The CDR3 runs 13 residues. Unmatched junction bases numbered 5, after V lost 0 bases and J lost 10 bases. Germline V CDR1 and CDR2: LGHDT, YNNKEL (reference sequence). CDR3 loop: CASSQDMGQPYTF. DNA for the CDR3: TGTGCCAGCAGCCAAGATATGGGACAGCCCTACACCTTC.

This rearrangement joins TRBV29-1 to TRBJ2-5, with 7 bases fitting TRBD1. The germline V gene encodes CDR1 SQVTM and CDR2 ANQGSEA. The CDR3 is 12 residues long. Trimming removed 6 bases from V and 5 bases from J; junction bases left unmatched: 6. CDR3 nucleotides: TGCAGCGTCGACGACAGGGTCGAGACCCAGTACTTC. It is translated as CSVDDRVETQYF.

This clone appeared a single time. The chain uses TRBV4-1 and TRBJ2-7; possible D gene TRBD1, 6 bases. Trimming removed 1 base from V and 3 bases from J, with 13 bases in between. Germline V gene sequence: CDR1 MGHRA, CDR2 YSYEKL. CDR3 length: 15 residues. Here the CDR3 DNA reads TGCGCCAGCAGCCAAGTATCCCGGGACAACTACGAGCAGTACTTC. Translation gives CASSQVSRDNYEQYF.

The V gene is TRBV3-1 (or the pseudogene TRBV3-2), the J gene TRBJ2-6, with no clear D. The length of the CDR3 is 16 residues. Germline V CDR1 and CDR2: LGHDT, YNNKEL (reference sequence). Between the trimmed V and J ends, which lost 3 bases and 4 bases, there was a span of 13 bases. Written as DNA, the CDR3 is TGTGCCAGCAGCCATCCTAGTGGGTTAGGGGCCAACGTCCTGACTTTC. Translated, it gives CASSHPSGLGANVLTF.

The rearrangement uses TRBV6-4 and TRBJ2-3; 10 bases match TRBD2. Germline values: CDR1 MRHNA, CDR2 SNTAGT. The V and J ends lost 2 bases and 6 bases, in that order; junction bases with no gene match: 5. The CDR3 consists of 15 residues. CDR3 nucleotides: TGTGCCAGCAGTGACCTAGCGGGGGTGGTTGATACGCAGTATTTT. Translation: CASSDLAGVVDTQYF.

This clone has at least ten counts. The V and J genes are TRBV14 and TRBJ1-6; 8 positions agree with TRBD1. The ends lost 5 bases at V and 8 bases at J; junction bases unmatched: 5. Germline CDR1 reads SGHDN; CDR2 reads FVKESK. The CDR3 contains 14 residues. Written as DNA, the CDR3 is TGTGCCAGCAGCTCAGGACAGGGTTATTCACCCCTCCACTTT. Translated, it gives CASSSGQGYSPLHF. The full variable domain, in which reference TRBV14 and TRBJ1-6 provide the parts outside the CDR3, is EAGVTQFPSHSVIEKGQTVTLRCDPISGHDNLYWYRRVMGKEIKFLLHFVKESKQDESGMPNNRFLAERTGGTYSTLKVQPAELEDSGVYFCASSSGQGYSPLHFGNGTRLTVT.

V usage is TRBV29-1 and J usage is TRBJ1-2; D gene ambiguous. The germline V and J ends were trimmed by 6 bases and 3 bases, with 20 bases remaining between them. Looked up from germline, CDR1 is SQVTM and CDR2 is ANQGSEA. The CDR3 loop spans 15 amino acids. This chain's CDR3 is CSVPSGGRLDYGYTF. The CDR3, as DNA: TGCAGCGTGCCCAGTGGCGGCCGGTTGGACTATGGCTACACCTTC.

The genes are TRBV19 and TRBJ1-2; D unresolved. The ends were cut back, 4 bases at V and 7 bases at J, with 22 bases in the middle. The CDR3 is made up of 16 amino acids. Germline lookup yields CDR1 LNHDA and CDR2 SQIVND (reference sequence). Written as DNA, the CDR3 is TGTGCCAGTAGTAGGGGAGGGCCGGCTGAAGTAGGTGGCTACACCTTC. Translation gives CASSRGGPAEVGGYTF.

This chain links TRBV3-1 (or the pseudogene TRBV3-2) with TRBJ2-7; TRBD1 matches at 7 bases. Germline V gives CDR1 LGHDT, CDR2 YNNKEL (reference sequence). The CDR3 runs to 15 residues. Germline trimming cut 0 bases from V and 2 bases from J; bases unmatched to any gene: 4. CDR3 sequence (DNA): TGTGCCAGCAGCCAAGAAGGGACAGTCGCCTACGAGCAGTACTTC. Amino acids: CASSQEGTVAYEQYF.

This clone was found a few times. The rearrangement joins TRBV19 to TRBJ2-2; 11 bases are shared with TRBD1. The germline V gene has CDR1 LNHDA and CDR2 SQIVND (reference sequence). J gave up 6 bases and V 6 bases, and 12 bases lay outside the gene matches. The CDR3 totals 17 residues. CDR3 amino acids: CASSRDRGSLAAGELFF. CDR3 DNA: TGTGCCAGTAGCCGGGACAGGGGGTCCCTAGCGGCCGGGGAGCTGTTTTTT.